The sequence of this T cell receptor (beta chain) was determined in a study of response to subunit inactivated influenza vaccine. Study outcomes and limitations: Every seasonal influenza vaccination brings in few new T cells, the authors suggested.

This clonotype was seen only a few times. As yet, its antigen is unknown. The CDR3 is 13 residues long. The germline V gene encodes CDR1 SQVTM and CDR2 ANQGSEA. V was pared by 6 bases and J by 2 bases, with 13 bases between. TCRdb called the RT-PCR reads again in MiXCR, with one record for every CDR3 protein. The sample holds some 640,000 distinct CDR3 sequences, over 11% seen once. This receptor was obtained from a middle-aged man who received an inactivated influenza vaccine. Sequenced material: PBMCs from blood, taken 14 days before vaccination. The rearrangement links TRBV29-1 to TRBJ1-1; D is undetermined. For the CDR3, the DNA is TGCAGCGTCGCCGGGGAACATAACACTGAAGCTTTCTTT. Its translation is CSVAGEHNTEAFF.